Sequencing of this T cell receptor beta chain was carried out in a study of response to subunit inactivated influenza vaccine. Germline CDR1 reads MGHDK; CDR2 reads SYGVNS. CDR3 length: 12 amino acids. The V gene end was trimmed by 8 bases and the J gene end by 5 bases; junction bases not matched to a gene: 5. This clonotype was observed at least ten times. TCRdb itself ran the RT-PCR reads through MiXCR, one entry per CDR3 protein. The data contain approximately 530,000 distinct CDR3 sequences, approximately 12% of them singletons. The chain employs TRBV25-1 and TRBJ1-1, with 7 bases that match TRBD1. Sample: PBMCs from blood, taken roughly 48 days after vaccination. This TCR was sampled from a man aged 45-65 years who received an inactivated influenza vaccine. In nucleotides, the CDR3 is TGTGCCAGCCGCTCAGGGGGTACTGAAGCTTTCTTT. It codes for CASRSGGTEAFF.